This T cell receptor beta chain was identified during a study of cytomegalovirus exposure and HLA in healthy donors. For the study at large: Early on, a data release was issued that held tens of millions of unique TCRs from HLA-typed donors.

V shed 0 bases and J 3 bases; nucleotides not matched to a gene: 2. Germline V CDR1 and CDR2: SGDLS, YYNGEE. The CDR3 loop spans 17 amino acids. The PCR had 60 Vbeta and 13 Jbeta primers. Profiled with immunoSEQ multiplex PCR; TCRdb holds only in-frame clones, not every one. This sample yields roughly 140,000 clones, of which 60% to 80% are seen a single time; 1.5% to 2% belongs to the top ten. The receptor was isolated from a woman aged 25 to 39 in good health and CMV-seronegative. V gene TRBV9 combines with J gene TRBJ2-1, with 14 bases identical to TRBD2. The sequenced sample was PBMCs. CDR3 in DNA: TGTGCCAGCAGCGTAGGGACTAGCGGGGGGAACTACAATGAGCAGTTCTTC. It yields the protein CASSVGTSGGNYNEQFF. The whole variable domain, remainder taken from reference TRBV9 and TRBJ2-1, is DSGVTQTPKHLITATGQRVTLRCSPRSGDLSVYWYQQSLDQGLQFLIQYYNGEERAKGNILERFSAQQFPDLHSELNLSSLELGDSALYFCASSVGTSGGNYNEQFFGPGTRLTVL.